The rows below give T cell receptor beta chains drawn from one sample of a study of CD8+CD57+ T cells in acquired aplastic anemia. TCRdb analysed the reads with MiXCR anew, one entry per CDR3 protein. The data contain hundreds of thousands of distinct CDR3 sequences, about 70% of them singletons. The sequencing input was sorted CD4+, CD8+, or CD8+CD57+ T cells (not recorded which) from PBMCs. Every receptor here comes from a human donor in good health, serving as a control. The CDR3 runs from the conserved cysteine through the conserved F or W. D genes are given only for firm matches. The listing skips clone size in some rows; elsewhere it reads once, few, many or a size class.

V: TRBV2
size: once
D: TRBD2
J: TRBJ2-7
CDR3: CASSARDGEGNEQYF
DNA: TGTGCCAGCAGCGCCCGGGACGGGGAGGGGAACGAGCAGTACTTC

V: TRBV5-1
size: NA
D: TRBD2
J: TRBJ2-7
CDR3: CASSQLAAGYYEQYF
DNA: TGCGCCAGCAGCCAGCTAGCGGCCGGTTACTACGAGCAGTACTTC

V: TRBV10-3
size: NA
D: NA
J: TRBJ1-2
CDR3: CAISEARRSYGYTF
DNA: TGTGCCATCAGTGAAGCCAGGAGGTCCTATGGCTACACCTTC

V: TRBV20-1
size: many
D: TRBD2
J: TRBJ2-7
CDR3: CSARDLAGGDEQYF
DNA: TGCAGTGCTAGAGATTTAGCGGGGGGAGACGAGCAGTACTTC

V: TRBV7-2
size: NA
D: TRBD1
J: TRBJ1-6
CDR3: CASSDRANDNSPLHF
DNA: TGTGCCAGCAGCGACAGGGCGAATGATAATTCACCCCTCCACTTT

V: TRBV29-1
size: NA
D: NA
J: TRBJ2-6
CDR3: CSVTGEDQTTGGANVLTF
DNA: TGCAGCGTCACTGGAGAGGACCAAACAACCGGTGGGGCCAACGTCCTGACTTTC

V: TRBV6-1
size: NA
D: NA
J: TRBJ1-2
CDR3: CASSEGHPDGYTF
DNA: TGTGCCAGCAGTGAAGGCCACCCGGATGGCTACACCTTC

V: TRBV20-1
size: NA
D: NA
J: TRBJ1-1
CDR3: CSVEAPSQQLAFF
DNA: TGCAGCGTTGAAGCCCCGAGCCAACAGTTGGCTTTCTTT

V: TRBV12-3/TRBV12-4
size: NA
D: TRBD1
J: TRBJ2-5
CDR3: CAISEGQGGVSGGETQYF
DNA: TGTGCCATCAGTGAGGGACAGGGGGGGGTCTCCGGGGGGGAGACCCAGTACTTC

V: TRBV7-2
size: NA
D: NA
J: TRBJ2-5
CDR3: CASSLSATRETQYF
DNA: TGTGCCAGCAGCTTATCGGCGACAAGGGAGACCCAGTACTTC